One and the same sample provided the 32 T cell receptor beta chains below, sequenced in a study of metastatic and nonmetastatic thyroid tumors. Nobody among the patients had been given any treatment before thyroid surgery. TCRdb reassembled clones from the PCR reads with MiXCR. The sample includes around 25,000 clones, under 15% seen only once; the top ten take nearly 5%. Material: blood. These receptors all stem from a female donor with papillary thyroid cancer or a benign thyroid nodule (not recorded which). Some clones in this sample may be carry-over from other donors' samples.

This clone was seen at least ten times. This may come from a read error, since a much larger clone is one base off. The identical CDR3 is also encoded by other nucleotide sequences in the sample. Written as DNA, the CDR3 is TGTGCCAGTCAAGGGGGGTTTGATGTTGGTGAGCAGTTCTTC. It translates to CASQGGFDVGEQFF. This sequence joins TRBV6-2 or TRBV6-3 and TRBJ2-1; D may correspond to TRBD1 or TRBD2 (6 bases each). The CDR3 loop spans 14 amino acids. Germline V gene lookup returns CDR1 MNHEY and CDR2 SVGEGT. The V end was cut by 9 bases, the J end by 9 bases, with 21 bases between.

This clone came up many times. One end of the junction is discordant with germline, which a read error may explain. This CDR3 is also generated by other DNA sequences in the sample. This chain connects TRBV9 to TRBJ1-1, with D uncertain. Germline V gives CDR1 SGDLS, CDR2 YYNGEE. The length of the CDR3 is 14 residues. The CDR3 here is CASSVSPAYTEAFF. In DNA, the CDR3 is TGTGCCAGTAGCGTATCGCCGGCCTACACTGAAGCTTTCTTT.

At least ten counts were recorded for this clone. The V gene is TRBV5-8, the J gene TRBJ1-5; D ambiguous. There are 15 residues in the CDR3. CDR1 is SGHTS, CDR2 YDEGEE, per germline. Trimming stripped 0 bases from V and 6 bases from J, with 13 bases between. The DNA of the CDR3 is TGTGCCAGCAGCTTGGGGGGAGCATTGGGTCAGCCCCAGCATTTT. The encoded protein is CASSLGGALGQPQHF.

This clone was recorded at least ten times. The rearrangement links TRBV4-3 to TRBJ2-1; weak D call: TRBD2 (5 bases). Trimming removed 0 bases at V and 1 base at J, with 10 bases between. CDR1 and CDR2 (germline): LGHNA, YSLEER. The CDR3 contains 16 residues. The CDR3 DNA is TGCGCCAGCAGCCAAGAATTTGGGAGTTCCTACAATGAGCAGTTCTTC. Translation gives CASSQEFGSSYNEQFF.

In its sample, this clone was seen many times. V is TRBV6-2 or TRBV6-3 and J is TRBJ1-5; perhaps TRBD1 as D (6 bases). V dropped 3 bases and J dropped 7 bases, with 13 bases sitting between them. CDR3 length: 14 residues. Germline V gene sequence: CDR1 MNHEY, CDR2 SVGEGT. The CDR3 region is CASSYLGGGQPQHF. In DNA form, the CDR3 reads TGTGCCAGCAGTTATCTTGGGGGCGGACAGCCCCAGCATTTT.

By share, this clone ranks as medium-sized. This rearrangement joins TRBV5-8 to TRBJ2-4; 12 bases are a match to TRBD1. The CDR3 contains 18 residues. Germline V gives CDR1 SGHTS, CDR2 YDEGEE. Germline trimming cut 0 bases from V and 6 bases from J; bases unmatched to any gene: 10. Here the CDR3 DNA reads TGTGCCAGCAGCTTGGTTGGGACAGGGGGCGCCTGGGGAAACATTCAGTACTTC. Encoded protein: CASSLVGTGGAWGNIQYF.

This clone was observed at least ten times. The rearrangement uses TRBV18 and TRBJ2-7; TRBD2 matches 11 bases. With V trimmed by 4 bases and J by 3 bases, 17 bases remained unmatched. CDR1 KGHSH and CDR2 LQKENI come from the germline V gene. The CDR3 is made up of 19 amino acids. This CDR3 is CASSQAVTSGILNVYEQYF. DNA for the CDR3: TGTGCCAGCTCACAAGCTGTGACTAGCGGGATCCTAAACGTCTACGAGCAGTACTTC.

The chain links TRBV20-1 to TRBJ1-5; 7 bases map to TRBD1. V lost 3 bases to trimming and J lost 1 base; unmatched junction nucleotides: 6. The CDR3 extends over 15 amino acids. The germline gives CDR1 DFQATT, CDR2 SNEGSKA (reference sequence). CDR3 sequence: CSASLGQWSNQPQHF. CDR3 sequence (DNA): TGCAGTGCTAGCCTGGGACAGTGGAGCAATCAGCCCCAGCATTTT.

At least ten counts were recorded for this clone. The CDR3 reads CASTGQNQPQHF. CDR3 sequence (DNA): TGTGCCAGCACGGGTCAGAATCAGCCCCAGCATTTT. The gene calls are TRBV28 and TRBJ1-5; D gene uncertain. V lost 7 bases and J lost 4, with 8 bases in between. CDR3 length: 12 residues. CDR1 MDHEN and CDR2 SYDVKM come from the germline V gene.

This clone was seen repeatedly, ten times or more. The CDR3 DNA sequence: TGCGCCAGCAGCTTGGCCGTGACTAGCGGGAGGGTCGGGAATGAGCAGTTCTTC. This sequence encodes CASSLAVTSGRVGNEQFF. The chain is built from TRBV5-1 and TRBJ2-1; 14 bases are a match to TRBD2. V was clipped by 0 bases and J by 7 bases; unmatched bases: 9. CDR1 is SGHRS and CDR2 is YFSETQ in the germline V gene. The CDR3 is made up of 18 amino acids.

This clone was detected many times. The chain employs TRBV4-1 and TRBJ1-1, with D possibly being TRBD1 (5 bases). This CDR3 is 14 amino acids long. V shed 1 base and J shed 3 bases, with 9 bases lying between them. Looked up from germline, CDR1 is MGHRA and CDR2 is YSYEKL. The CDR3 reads CASSQVRGDTEAFF. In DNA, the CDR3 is TGCGCCAGCAGCCAAGTACGAGGGGACACTGAAGCTTTCTTT.

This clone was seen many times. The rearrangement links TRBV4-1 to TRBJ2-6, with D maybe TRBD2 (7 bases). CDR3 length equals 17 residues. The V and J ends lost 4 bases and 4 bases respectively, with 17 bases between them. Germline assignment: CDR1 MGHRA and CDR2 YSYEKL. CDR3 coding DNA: TGCGCCAGCAGCCTTCTACCGGGGGGCCGGGGGGCCAACGTCCTGACTTTC. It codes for CASSLLPGGRGANVLTF.

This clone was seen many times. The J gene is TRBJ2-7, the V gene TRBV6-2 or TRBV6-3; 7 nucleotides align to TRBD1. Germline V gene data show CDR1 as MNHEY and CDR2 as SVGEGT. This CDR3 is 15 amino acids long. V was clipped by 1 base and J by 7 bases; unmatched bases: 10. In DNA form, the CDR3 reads TGTGCCAGCAGTTACTTGACAGGGCGACCGGGGGAGCAGTACTTC. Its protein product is CASSYLTGRPGEQYF.

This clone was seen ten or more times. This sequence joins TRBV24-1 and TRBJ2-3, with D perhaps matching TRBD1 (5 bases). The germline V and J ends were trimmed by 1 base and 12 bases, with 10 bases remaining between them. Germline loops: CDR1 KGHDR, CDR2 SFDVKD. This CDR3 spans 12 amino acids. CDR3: CATSDLRGPQYF. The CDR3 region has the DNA TGTGCCACCAGTGATTTAAGGGGTCCCCAGTATTTT.

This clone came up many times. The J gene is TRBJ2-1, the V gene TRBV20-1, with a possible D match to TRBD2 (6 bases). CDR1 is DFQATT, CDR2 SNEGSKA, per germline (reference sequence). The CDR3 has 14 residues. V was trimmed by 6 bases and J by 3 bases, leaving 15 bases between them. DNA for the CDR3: TGCAGTGCCTCTCTCAGCGGGTTCTACAATGAGCAGTTCTTC. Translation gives CSASLSGFYNEQFF.

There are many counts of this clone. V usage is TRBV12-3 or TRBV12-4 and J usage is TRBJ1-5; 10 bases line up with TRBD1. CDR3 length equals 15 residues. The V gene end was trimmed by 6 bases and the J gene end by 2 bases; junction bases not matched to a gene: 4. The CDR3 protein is CASSWDRGGNQPQHF. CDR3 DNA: TGTGCCAGCAGCTGGGACAGGGGTGGCAATCAGCCCCAGCATTTT.

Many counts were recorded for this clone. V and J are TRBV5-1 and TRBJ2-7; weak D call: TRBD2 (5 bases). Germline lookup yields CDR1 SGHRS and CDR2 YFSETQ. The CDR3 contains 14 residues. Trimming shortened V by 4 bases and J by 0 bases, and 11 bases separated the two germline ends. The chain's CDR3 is CASSPGGSSYEQYF. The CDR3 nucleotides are TGCGCCAGCAGCCCTGGAGGTAGCTCCTACGAGCAGTACTTC. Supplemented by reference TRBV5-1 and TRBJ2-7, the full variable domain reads KAGVTQTPRYLIKTRGQQVTLSCSPISGHRSVSWYQQTPGQGLQFLFEYFSETQRNKGNFPGRFSGRQFSNSRSEMNVSTLELGDSALYLCASSPGGSSYEQYFGPGTRLTVT.

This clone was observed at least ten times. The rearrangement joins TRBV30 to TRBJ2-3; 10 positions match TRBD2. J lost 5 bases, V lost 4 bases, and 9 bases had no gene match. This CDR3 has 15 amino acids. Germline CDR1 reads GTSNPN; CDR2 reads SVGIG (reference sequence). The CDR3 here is CAWNVLAGVGDTQYF. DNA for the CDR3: TGTGCCTGGAACGTCCTAGCGGGAGTAGGAGATACGCAGTATTTT.

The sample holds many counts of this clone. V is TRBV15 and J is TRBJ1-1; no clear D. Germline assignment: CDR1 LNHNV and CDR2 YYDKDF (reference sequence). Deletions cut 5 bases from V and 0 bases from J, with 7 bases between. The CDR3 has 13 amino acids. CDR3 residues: CATSSGLNTEAFF. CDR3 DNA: TGTGCCACCAGCTCCGGACTGAACACTGAAGCTTTCTTT.

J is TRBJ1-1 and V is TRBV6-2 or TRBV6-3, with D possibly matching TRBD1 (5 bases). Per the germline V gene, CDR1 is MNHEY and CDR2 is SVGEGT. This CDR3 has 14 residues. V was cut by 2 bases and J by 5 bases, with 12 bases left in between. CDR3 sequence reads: CASSYSGRATEAFF. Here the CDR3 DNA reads TGTGCCAGCAGTTACAGTGGCAGGGCAACTGAAGCTTTCTTT.

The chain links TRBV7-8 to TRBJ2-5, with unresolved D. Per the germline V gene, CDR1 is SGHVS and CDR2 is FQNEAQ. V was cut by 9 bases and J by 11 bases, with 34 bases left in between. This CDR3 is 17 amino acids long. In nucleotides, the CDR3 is TGTGCCAGAATCTCTGTAGGGTGGGCAGACGAGAACTACGATCAGTACTTC. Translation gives CARISVGWADENYDQYF.

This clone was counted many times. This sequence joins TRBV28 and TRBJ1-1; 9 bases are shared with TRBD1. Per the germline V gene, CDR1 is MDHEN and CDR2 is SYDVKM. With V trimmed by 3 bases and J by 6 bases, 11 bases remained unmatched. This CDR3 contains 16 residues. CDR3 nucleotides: TGTGCCAGCAGTTTCGGGAGGGACAGGGAATTCTCTGAAGCTTTCTTT. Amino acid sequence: CASSFGRDREFSEAFF.

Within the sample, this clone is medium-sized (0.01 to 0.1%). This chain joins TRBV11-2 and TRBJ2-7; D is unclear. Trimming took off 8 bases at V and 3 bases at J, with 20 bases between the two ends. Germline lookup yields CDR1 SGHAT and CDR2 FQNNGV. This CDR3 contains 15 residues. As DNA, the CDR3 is TGTGCCAGCTCCTCAATACGCCAGCGTGACTACGAGCAGTACTTC. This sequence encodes CASSSIRQRDYEQYF.

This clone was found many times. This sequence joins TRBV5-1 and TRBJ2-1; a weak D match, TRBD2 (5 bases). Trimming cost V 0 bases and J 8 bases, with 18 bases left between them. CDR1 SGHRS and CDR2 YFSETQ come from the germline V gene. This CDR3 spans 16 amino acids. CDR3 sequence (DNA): TGCGCCAGCAGCTTGGCCACTAGGCTACTCGGGGATGAGCAGTTCTTC. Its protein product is CASSLATRLLGDEQFF.

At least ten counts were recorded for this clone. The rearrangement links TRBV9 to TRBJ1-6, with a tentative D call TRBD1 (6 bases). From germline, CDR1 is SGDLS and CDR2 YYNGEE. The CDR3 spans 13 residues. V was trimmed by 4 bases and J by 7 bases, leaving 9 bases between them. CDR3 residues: CASSRDRNSPLHF. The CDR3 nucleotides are TGTGCCAGCAGCCGAGACAGGAATTCACCCCTCCACTTT.

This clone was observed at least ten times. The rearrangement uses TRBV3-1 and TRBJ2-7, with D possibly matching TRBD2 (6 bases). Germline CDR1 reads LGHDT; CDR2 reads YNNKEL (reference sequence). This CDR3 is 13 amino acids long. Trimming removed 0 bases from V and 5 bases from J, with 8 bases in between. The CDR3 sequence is CASSQDGRHEQYF. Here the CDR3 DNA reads TGTGCCAGCAGCCAAGATGGGAGGCACGAGCAGTACTTC.

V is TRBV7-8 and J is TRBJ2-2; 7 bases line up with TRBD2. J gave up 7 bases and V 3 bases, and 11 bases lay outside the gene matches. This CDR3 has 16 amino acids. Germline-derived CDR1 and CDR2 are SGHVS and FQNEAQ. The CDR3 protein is CASSFGGGSGFGELFF. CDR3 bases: TGTGCCAGCAGCTTTGGGGGAGGGTCGGGATTCGGGGAGCTGTTTTTT.

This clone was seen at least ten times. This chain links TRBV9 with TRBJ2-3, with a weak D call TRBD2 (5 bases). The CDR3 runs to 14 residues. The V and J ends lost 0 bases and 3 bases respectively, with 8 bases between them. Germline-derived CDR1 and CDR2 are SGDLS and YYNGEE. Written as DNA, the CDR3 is TGTGCCAGCAGCGTAGCTTCGGGAACAGATACGCAGTATTTT. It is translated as CASSVASGTDTQYF.

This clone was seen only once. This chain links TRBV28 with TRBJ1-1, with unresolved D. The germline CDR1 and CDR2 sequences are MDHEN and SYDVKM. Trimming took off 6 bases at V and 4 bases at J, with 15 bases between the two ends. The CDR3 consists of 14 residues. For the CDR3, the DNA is TGTGCCAGCAGCCTCAGGCCTCTGTTCACTGAAGCTTTCTTT. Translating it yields CASSLRPLFTEAFF.

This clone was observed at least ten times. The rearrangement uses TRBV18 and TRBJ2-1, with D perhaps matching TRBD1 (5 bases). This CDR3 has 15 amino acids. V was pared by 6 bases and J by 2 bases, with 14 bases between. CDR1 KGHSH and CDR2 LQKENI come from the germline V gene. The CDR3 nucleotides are TGTGCCAGCTCCTTCGGTCAGGGAACCTACAATGAGCAGTTCTTC. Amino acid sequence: CASSFGQGTYNEQFF.

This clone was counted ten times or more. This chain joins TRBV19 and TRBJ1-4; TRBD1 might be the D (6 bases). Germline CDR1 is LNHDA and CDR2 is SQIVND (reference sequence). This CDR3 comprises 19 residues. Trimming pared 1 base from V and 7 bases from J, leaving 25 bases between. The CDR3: CASSIVESLQGTWTEKLFF. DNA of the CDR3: TGTGCCAGTAGTATAGTCGAAAGTCTACAGGGAACCTGGACTGAAAAACTGTTTTTT.

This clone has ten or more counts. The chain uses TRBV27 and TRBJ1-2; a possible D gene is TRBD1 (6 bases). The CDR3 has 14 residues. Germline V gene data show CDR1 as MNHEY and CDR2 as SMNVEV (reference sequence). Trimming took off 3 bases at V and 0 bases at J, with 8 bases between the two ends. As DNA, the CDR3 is TGTGCCAGCAGTTTCAGGGGTCCTAACTATGGCTACACCTTC. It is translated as CASSFRGPNYGYTF.